Presented here are 27 T cell receptor beta chains from one specimen sequenced in a study of CD8 T cells in Susac syndrome. When the RNA was reverse transcribed, random hexamers were used with an input of about 0.5 to 1 ug. TCRdb reprocessed the immunoSEQ multiplex PCR reads via MiXCR and lists one record per CDR3 protein. The sample yields under 300,000 distinct CDR3 sequences, 90% to 96% seen once. The sequencing sample was made of CD4+ T cells from PBMCs. These receptors were taken from a human donor with Susac syndrome.

The chain links TRBV15 to TRBJ1-1, with D possibly matching TRBD1 (6 bases). The CDR3 covers 17 residues. Deletions cut 0 bases from V and 3 bases from J, with 17 bases between. Germline V CDR1 and CDR2: LNHNV, YYDKDF (reference sequence). CDR3 protein: CATSRESVSWGHTEAFF. The CDR3 bases are TGTGCCACCAGCAGAGAATCAGTTAGTTGGGGGCACACTGAAGCTTTCTTT.

The V call is TRBV6-5, the J call TRBJ2-7, with D unclear. Trimming took off 0 bases at V and 3 bases at J, with 9 bases between the two ends. Germline loops: CDR1 MNHEY, CDR2 SVGAGI. CDR3 length: 14 amino acids. The CDR3 bases are TGTGCCAGCAGTTACTCGATAGAAAACTACGAGCAGTACTTC. Amino acids: CASSYSIENYEQYF.

The V and J genes are TRBV9 and TRBJ1-1; no firm D call. Trimming took 0 bases from V and 0 from J, leaving 3 bases between them. This CDR3 has 13 amino acids. From germline, CDR1 is SGDLS and CDR2 YYNGEE. CDR3 residues: CASSVDMNTEAFF. CDR3 nucleotides: TGTGCCAGCAGCGTAGACATGAACACTGAAGCTTTCTTT.

V is TRBV29-1 and J is TRBJ2-1; 7 bases fit TRBD2. The ends lost 5 bases at V and 7 bases at J; junction bases unmatched: 14. CDR3 size: 15 residues. Germline values: CDR1 SQVTM, CDR2 ANQGSEA. DNA of the CDR3: TGCAGCGTTTCTCCTCGGCTAGCGGTTAGGAATGAGCAGTTCTTC. It translates to CSVSPRLAVRNEQFF.

The V gene is TRBV2, the J gene TRBJ1-5; tentatively, D is TRBD1 (6 bases). The V end lost 3 bases, the J end lost 4 bases, and 7 bases lay between the germline ends. The germline gives CDR1 SNHLY, CDR2 FYNNEI. The CDR3 length is 13 residues. The CDR3 sequence is CASSEQGNQPQHF. CDR3 in DNA: TGTGCCAGCAGTGAGCAGGGGAATCAGCCCCAGCATTTT.

The chain uses TRBV4-1 and TRBJ2-1; TRBD1 agrees at 7 bases. The length of the CDR3 is 16 residues. Trimming took 1 base from V and 2 from J; bases not matched to a gene: 5. Germline assignment: CDR1 MGHRA and CDR2 YSYEKL. The CDR3 bases are TGCGCCAGCAGCCAAGCTACAGGGGTTACCTACAATGAGCAGTTCTTC. This encodes CASSQATGVTYNEQFF.

This clonotype was seen once. The chain couples TRBV28 to TRBJ1-1; 8 positions match TRBD1. J lost 1 base, V lost 8 bases, and 6 bases had no gene match. CDR1 and CDR2 from the germline V gene are MDHEN and SYDVKM. This CDR3 is 14 amino acids long. CDR3 residues: CASLQGVQNTEAFF. The CDR3 DNA follows: TGTGCCAGCCTACAGGGGGTACAGAACACTGAAGCTTTCTTT.

The chain is built from TRBV14 and TRBJ1-1, with unresolved D. V was shortened by 1 base and J by 0 bases, with 6 bases between the two germline ends. CDR1 SGHDN and CDR2 FVKESK come from the germline V gene. The CDR3 runs 14 residues. The CDR3 nucleotides read TGTGCCAGCAGCCAAGGGGTGATGAACACTGAAGCTTTCTTT. Protein sequence: CASSQGVMNTEAFF.

The chain carries TRBV6-1 and TRBJ1-5; TRBD1 might be the D (6 bases). The CDR3 length is 15 residues. V lost 6 bases, J lost 7 bases, and 19 bases lay in between. From germline, CDR1 is MNHNS and CDR2 SASEGT. The CDR3 nucleotides read TGTGCCAGCAGCCCAGACTCAGGGGTGGGACAGCCCCAGCATTTT. This encodes CASSPDSGVGQPQHF.

The chain has TRBV9 and TRBJ2-2; the D gene is possibly TRBD1 (6 bases). The CDR3 consists of 16 residues. V lost 0 bases and J 4 bases, leaving 13 bases between the germline ends. Germline values: CDR1 SGDLS, CDR2 YYNGEE. CDR3 sequence (DNA): TGTGCCAGCAGCGTAGGGTTGGGGGCGAGCACCGGGGAGCTGTTTTTT. Its protein is CASSVGLGASTGELFF. Full variable domain (missing parts from reference TRBV9 and TRBJ2-2): DSGVTQTPKHLITATGQRVTLRCSPRSGDLSVYWYQQSLDQGLQFLIQYYNGEERAKGNILERFSAQQFPDLHSELNLSSLELGDSALYFCASSVGLGASTGELFFGEGSRLTVL.

The chain carries TRBV18 and TRBJ2-3; 10 bases align to TRBD2. V lost 0 bases and J lost 2; bases outside the gene matches: 5. The CDR3 is 17 residues long. Germline V gene sequence: CDR1 KGHSH, CDR2 LQKENI. The CDR3 loop reads CASSPPVSGRDTDTQYF. CDR3 DNA sequence: TGTGCCAGCTCACCACCCGTCAGCGGGAGGGACACAGATACGCAGTATTTT.

The rearrangement uses TRBV9 and TRBJ2-3; D gene unclear. Per the germline V gene, CDR1 is SGDLS and CDR2 is YYNGEE. Trimming pared 4 bases from V and 6 bases from J, leaving 12 bases between. This CDR3 comprises 13 residues. CDR3 residues: CASSLLSSDTQYF. The CDR3 nucleotides are TGTGCCAGCAGCCTCCTAAGTTCCGATACGCAGTATTTT. Full variable domain (missing parts from reference TRBV9 and TRBJ2-3): DSGVTQTPKHLITATGQRVTLRCSPRSGDLSVYWYQQSLDQGLQFLIQYYNGEERAKGNILERFSAQQFPDLHSELNLSSLELGDSALYFCASSLLSSDTQYFGPGTRLTVL.

The rearrangement links TRBV20-1 to TRBJ2-7; TRBD2 matches at 9 bases. V shed 3 bases, J shed 3 bases, and the junction held 21 bases outside the gene matches. The CDR3 spans 19 residues. Germline V gene data show CDR1 as DFQATT and CDR2 as SNEGSKA (reference sequence). The CDR3: CSASGGFGSGRSLLYEQYF. The CDR3 bases are TGCAGTGCTAGCGGCGGGTTTGGTAGCGGGAGATCACTCCTCTACGAGCAGTACTTC.

V usage is TRBV18 and J usage is TRBJ2-5, with D hard to call. V was shortened by 1 base and J by 2 bases, with 5 bases between the two germline ends. There are 13 residues in the CDR3. Germline V lookup: CDR1 KGHSH, CDR2 LQKENI. The CDR3 here is CASSPLDQETQYF. The CDR3 DNA reads as TGTGCCAGCTCACCACTAGATCAAGAGACCCAGTACTTC.

This CDR3 is CASSERWSSYNEQFF. Written as DNA, the CDR3 is TGTGCCAGCAGTGAAAGGTGGAGCTCCTACAATGAGCAGTTCTTC. The V call is TRBV2, the J call TRBJ2-1; D not certain. Germline V gene lookup returns CDR1 SNHLY and CDR2 FYNNEI. This CDR3 has 15 residues. V lost 2 bases to trimming and J lost 0 bases, with 8 bases between them.

The chain is built from TRBV30 and TRBJ1-5, with no clear D. The V gene lost 1 base and the J gene lost 5 bases, with 6 bases spanning the gap. Germline CDR1 GTSNPN, CDR2 SVGIG (reference sequence). There are 12 residues in the CDR3. The CDR3 loop reads CAWSERDQPQHF. CDR3 DNA sequence: TGTGCCTGGAGTGAAAGGGATCAGCCCCAGCATTTT.

The CDR3 DNA reads as TGTGCCAGCAGCTCCACGACAGGGGCAAGCAATCAGCCCCAGCATTTT. This translates into CASSSTTGASNQPQHF. The chain carries TRBV7-9 and TRBJ1-5; 8 bases match TRBD1. Germline V CDR1 and CDR2: SEHNR, FQNEAQ (reference sequence). This CDR3 comprises 16 residues. With V trimmed by 4 bases and J by 1 base, 6 bases remained unmatched.

The chain joins TRBV4-1 to TRBJ1-2; 9 bases fit TRBD1. The CDR3 totals 13 residues. Germline CDR1 MGHRA, CDR2 YSYEKL. The trim removed 1 base at V and 8 bases at J, leaving 2 bases unmatched. CDR3 sequence (DNA): TGCGCCAGCAGCCAAGGGACAGGGGAAGGCTACACCTTC. Its protein product is CASSQGTGEGYTF.

This clonotype was seen once. V usage is TRBV12-3 or TRBV12-4 and J usage is TRBJ2-7; no reliable D call. The CDR3 has 11 amino acids. Trimming removed 4 bases at V and 5 bases at J, with 6 bases between. CDR3 sequence reads: CASSYGHEQYF. The CDR3 bases are TGTGCCAGCAGTTACGGGCACGAGCAGTACTTC.

The chain recombines TRBV9 with TRBJ1-2; 10 bases are a match to TRBD1. V gave up 4 bases and J gave up 3 bases; unmatched junction bases: 12. This CDR3 comprises 17 residues. Per the germline V gene, CDR1 is SGDLS and CDR2 is YYNGEE. CDR3 sequence reads: CASSPHRGGQGDYGYTF. DNA for the CDR3: TGTGCCAGCAGCCCCCACCGGGGTGGACAGGGGGACTATGGCTACACCTTC.

The V call is TRBV20-1, the J call TRBJ1-4; D ambiguous. The CDR3 has 13 residues. V lost 3 bases, J lost 3 bases, and 8 bases lay in between. Germline-derived CDR1 and CDR2 are DFQATT and SNEGSKA (reference sequence). CDR3 amino acids: CSARNRPNEKLFF. CDR3 sequence (DNA): TGCAGTGCTAGGAACAGACCTAATGAAAAACTGTTTTTT.

This chain connects TRBV12-3 or TRBV12-4 to TRBJ1-5, with D tentatively TRBD1 (5 bases). This CDR3 spans 13 amino acids. V was pared by 3 bases and J by 7 bases, with 10 bases between. The CDR3 DNA is TGTGCCAGCAGTTTTGGGGGACCCCAGCCCCAGCATTTT. Its protein is CASSFGGPQPQHF.

This chain joins TRBV9 and TRBJ1-2; D not resolved. Germline V gene sequence: CDR1 SGDLS, CDR2 YYNGEE. V lost 0 bases, J lost 2 bases, and 5 bases lay in between. The length of the CDR3 is 13 residues. CDR3 sequence: CASSVDGNYGYTF. CDR3 DNA sequence: TGTGCCAGCAGCGTAGATGGGAACTATGGCTACACCTTC.

The rearrangement uses TRBV4-1 and TRBJ2-1, with D hard to call. The V gene lost 0 bases and the J gene lost 2 bases, with 2 bases spanning the gap. In germline, CDR1 is MGHRA, CDR2 YSYEKL. The CDR3 covers 13 residues. CDR3 coding DNA: TGCGCCAGCAGCCAAGAGCCCTACAATGAGCAGTTCTTC. Its protein is CASSQEPYNEQFF.

This chain links TRBV6-6 with TRBJ2-7, with D unresolved. CDR3 length equals 12 residues. V lost 2 bases to trimming and J lost 3 bases, with 5 bases between them. CDR1 is MNHNY and CDR2 is SVGAGI in the germline V gene (reference sequence). The CDR3 DNA is TGTGCCAGCAGTTACGCTAACTACGAGCAGTACTTC. This codes for CASSYANYEQYF.

The chain recombines TRBV9 with TRBJ1-3, with 7 bases aligning to TRBD1. CDR3 length: 17 amino acids. CDR1 SGDLS and CDR2 YYNGEE come from the germline V gene. Germline trimming cut 2 bases from V and 4 bases from J; bases unmatched to any gene: 12. The CDR3 DNA follows: TGTGCCAGCAGCGTGCTACAGGGGAGCGGGCGAGGAAACACCATATATTTT. Its protein is CASSVLQGSGRGNTIYF.

The chain couples TRBV7-8 to TRBJ2-5; a weak D match, TRBD2 (5 bases). Trimming took off 1 base at V and 4 bases at J, with 7 bases between the two ends. The CDR3 consists of 13 residues. Germline CDR1 and CDR2: SGHVS and FQNEAQ. The CDR3, as DNA: TGTGCCAGCAGCTTAGTGCTAGCAGAGACCCAGTACTTC. Translation: CASSLVLAETQYF.